A single sample gave rise to the 23 T cell receptor beta chains below, sequenced in a study of cytomegalovirus exposure and HLA in healthy donors. The PCR used 60 Vbeta and 13 Jbeta primers. The assay was immunoSEQ multiplex PCR, and TCRdb's table has in-frame clones only and misses some. This table has some 190,000 clones, 80% appearing once. Material: PBMCs. Receptors originate from a girl aged 10 to 17 in good health and CMV-seropositive.

The J gene is TRBJ1-5, the V gene TRBV19; no firm D call. Germline loops: CDR1 LNHDA, CDR2 SQIVND (reference sequence). The CDR3 consists of 15 residues. The V end was cut by 3 bases, the J end by 0 bases, with 9 bases between. The CDR3, as DNA: TGTGCCAGTAGTATGTCGGACTATAGCAATCAGCCCCAGCATTTT. It yields the protein CASSMSDYSNQPQHF.

J is TRBJ2-7 and V is TRBV7-9; possibly TRBD1 for D (6 bases). V lost 5 bases to trimming and J lost 3 bases, with 17 bases between them. The germline V gene encodes CDR1 SEHNR and CDR2 FQNEAQ (reference sequence). The CDR3 loop spans 15 amino acids. The CDR3 protein is CASSPTDYRVYEQYF. CDR3 DNA: TGTGCCAGCAGCCCTACCGACTACAGGGTCTACGAGCAGTACTTC.

The chain uses TRBV6-9 and TRBJ2-1; 10 bases map to TRBD2. V lost 3 bases to trimming and J lost 10 bases; unmatched junction nucleotides: 12. The CDR3 totals 16 residues. Germline V gene lookup returns CDR1 MNHGY and CDR2 SVAAGI. The CDR3 protein is CASSYPGLADVWEQFF. CDR3 sequence (DNA): TGTGCCAGCAGTTACCCAGGACTAGCGGACGTCTGGGAGCAGTTCTTC.

This chain connects TRBV29-1 to TRBJ1-1; weak D call: TRBD1 (5 bases). The V gene's germline CDR1 is SQVTM and CDR2 ANQGSEA. This CDR3 spans 15 amino acids. Trimming stripped 2 bases from V and 0 bases from J, with 13 bases between. CDR3 coding DNA: TGCAGCGTTGAATATAATAGGGGAATGAACACTGAAGCTTTCTTT. Its translation: CSVEYNRGMNTEAFF.

This clone was seen a single time. In DNA form, the CDR3 reads TGTGCCATCAGTGACTTCTATGGCTACACCTTC. It codes for CAISDFYGYTF. The chain combines TRBV10-3 with TRBJ1-2; no firm D call. Deletions cut 3 bases from V and 4 bases from J, with 3 bases between. Per the germline V gene, CDR1 is ENHRY and CDR2 is SYGVKD. The CDR3 length is 11 residues.

The genes are TRBV7-6 and TRBJ2-7, with TRBD1 matching over 7 bases. After removal of 2 bases from V and 0 bases from J, the junction contained 4 bases not matched to a gene. Germline V gene lookup returns CDR1 SGHVS and CDR2 FNYEAQ. CDR3 length: 15 amino acids. CDR3: CASSLRGLSSYEQYF. For the CDR3, the DNA is TGTGCCAGCAGCTTAAGGGGGCTTAGCTCCTACGAGCAGTACTTC.

The genes are TRBV28 and TRBJ2-7, with D uncertain. The V gene's germline CDR1 is MDHEN and CDR2 SYDVKM. V lost 2 bases and J lost 5, with 10 bases in between. The CDR3 consists of 13 residues. CDR3 sequence reads: CASSLGQANEQYF. The CDR3 region has the DNA TGTGCCAGCAGTTTAGGTCAAGCTAACGAGCAGTACTTC.

This rearrangement joins TRBV7-9 to TRBJ2-7; no clear D gene. V was trimmed by 0 bases and J by 2 bases, leaving 11 bases between them. CDR1 is SEHNR, CDR2 FQNEAQ, per germline (reference sequence). The CDR3 runs to 15 residues. The CDR3 DNA reads TGTGCCAGCAGCTTAGCGGCGGCCAAGCCCTACGAGCAGTACTTC. The encoded protein is CASSLAAAKPYEQYF.

The rearrangement joins TRBV14 to TRBJ2-2; unclear D gene. CDR1 SGHDN and CDR2 FVKESK come from the germline V gene. Trimming shortened V by 3 bases and J by 5 bases, and 4 bases separated the two germline ends. The CDR3 has 12 amino acids. Here the CDR3 DNA reads TGTGCCAGCAGCCACCAAACCGGGGAGCTGTTTTTT. It specifies CASSHQTGELFF.

This clone was counted only a few times. This sequence joins TRBV4-1 and TRBJ1-5, with D tentatively TRBD1 (6 bases). V gave up 3 bases and J gave up 7 bases, with 19 bases separating them. CDR1 is MGHRA, CDR2 YSYEKL, per germline. The CDR3 length is 16 residues. The CDR3 protein is CASSQRVDRPKQPQHF. For the CDR3, the DNA is TGCGCCAGCAGCCAGAGGGTAGACAGGCCCAAACAGCCCCAGCATTTT.

This chain joins TRBV13 and TRBJ1-2, with TRBD1 as a possible D gene (5 bases). Deletions cut 2 bases from V and 7 bases from J, with 14 bases between. The CDR3 covers 14 residues. Germline assignment: CDR1 PRHDT and CDR2 FYEKMQ (reference sequence). The CDR3 sequence is CASSLKGDASGYTF. The CDR3 nucleotides are TGTGCCAGCAGCTTAAAAGGGGATGCGTCTGGCTACACCTTC. The full variable domain, in which reference TRBV13 and TRBJ1-2 provide the parts outside the CDR3, is AAGVIQSPRHLIKEKRETATLKCYPIPRHDTVYWYQQGPGQDPQFLISFYEKMQSDKGSIPDRFSAQQFSDYHSELNMSSLELGDSALYFCASSLKGDASGYTFGSGTRLTVV.

In its sample, this clone was seen a few times. The chain recombines TRBV6-5 with TRBJ1-2; the D gene is possibly TRBD1 (6 bases). The CDR3 has 16 residues. The germline gives CDR1 MNHEY, CDR2 SVGAGI. V lost 2 bases to trimming and J lost 3 bases, with 16 bases between them. The CDR3 sequence: CASSYVVGTGYYGYTF. CDR3 nucleotides: TGTGCCAGCAGTTACGTGGTCGGAACAGGGTACTATGGCTACACCTTC.

DNA of the CDR3: TGTGCCAGCAGCTTAGACGACCGGGACAGGGGCCACGAGCAGTACTTC. This translates into CASSLDDRDRGHEQYF. This chain connects TRBV11-3 to TRBJ2-7; 10 nucleotides align to TRBD1. This CDR3 contains 16 residues. Losses at the gene ends were 0 bases for V and 5 bases for J; bases not matched to a gene: 7. CDR1 is SGHNT, CDR2 YENEEA, per germline.

The chain joins TRBV6-5 to TRBJ2-5, with 9 bases identical to TRBD1. The CDR3 is 14 residues long. Germline assignment: CDR1 MNHEY and CDR2 SVGAGI. The V gene end was trimmed by 8 bases and the J gene end by 5 bases; junction bases not matched to a gene: 9. In DNA, the CDR3 is TGTGCCAGCCAAACCACAGGGGGCAGGGAGACCCAGTACTTC. It codes for CASQTTGGRETQYF.

V gene TRBV14 combines with J gene TRBJ2-3; 7 bases line up with TRBD2. The germline V gene has CDR1 SGHDN and CDR2 FVKESK. Trimming took 3 bases from V and 4 from J; bases not matched to a gene: 7. CDR3 size: 15 residues. CDR3 bases: TGTGCCAGCAGCCACCTCCCCCGGGGGGCAGATACGCAGTATTTT. This sequence encodes CASSHLPRGADTQYF.

V is TRBV6-5 and J is TRBJ2-7; TRBD2 might be the D (6 bases). The germline CDR1 and CDR2 sequences are MNHEY and SVGAGI. The CDR3 has 14 residues. Trimming pared 2 bases from V and 1 base from J, leaving 9 bases between. CDR3: CASSYASVSYEQYF. CDR3 sequence (DNA): TGTGCCAGCAGTTACGCTAGCGTGTCCTACGAGCAGTACTTC.

The rearrangement joins TRBV19 to TRBJ2-3; 10 bases fit TRBD1. Germline CDR1 LNHDA, CDR2 SQIVND (reference sequence). The CDR3 has 13 residues. V trimming: 8 bases; J trimming: 1 base; junction bases outside the gene matches: 0. CDR3 coding DNA: TGTGCCAGTGGGACAGGGGGCACAGATACGCAGTATTTT. Its translation: CASGTGGTDTQYF. Using reference TRBV19 and TRBJ2-3 for the parts outside the CDR3, the full variable domain is DGGITQSPKYLFRKEGQNVTLSCEQNLNHDAMYWYRQDPGQGLRLIYYSQIVNDFQKGDIAEGYSVSREKKESFPLTVTSAQKNPTAFYLCASGTGGTDTQYFGPGTRLTVL.

The rearrangement joins TRBV15 to TRBJ1-2; 7 bases are a match to TRBD1. There are 14 residues in the CDR3. CDR1 is LNHNV, CDR2 YYDKDF, per germline (reference sequence). V was pared by 1 base and J by 6 bases, with 5 bases of the junction left unmatched. The CDR3 DNA reads TGTGCCACCAGCAGAGTAGACAGGGAGGATGGCTACACCTTC. Translating it yields CATSRVDREDGYTF. The full variable domain, in which reference TRBV15 and TRBJ1-2 provide the parts outside the CDR3, is DAMVIQNPRYQVTQFGKPVTLSCSQTLNHNVMYWYQQKSSQAPKLLFHYYDKDFNNEADTPDNFQSRRPNTSFCFLDIRSPGLGDTAMYLCATSRVDREDGYTFGSGTRLTVV.

The sample holds one count of this clone. V usage is TRBV21-1 and J usage is TRBJ1-1; TRBD1 reflects the table's D call only, with no check against the DNA. TRBV21-1 is designated a pseudogene. This CDR3 has 16 residues. The DNA for the CDR3 is TGTGCCAGCACCACGGACAGGGGGCGCGTGGACACTGAAGCTTTCTTT. Translation gives CASTTDRGRVDTEAFF.

The V call is TRBV10-1, the J call TRBJ2-7; the D gene is possibly TRBD2 (5 bases). The CDR3 covers 14 residues. Per the germline V gene, CDR1 is WNHNN and CDR2 is SYGVQD (reference sequence). Trimming cost V 8 bases and J 6 bases, with 20 bases left between them. The CDR3 DNA reads as TGCGCCAGCGCCCGCTCGAGGACGGGAACCGAGCAGTACTTC. Its translation is CASARSRTGTEQYF.

For the CDR3, the DNA is TGCGCCAGCACCGCCGGGACAGGGTTAAACTATGGCTACACCTTC. This gives the protein CASTAGTGLNYGYTF. The chain carries TRBV23-1 and TRBJ1-2; 9 bases line up with TRBD1. TRBV23-1 is designated an ORF whose function remains uncertain. The CDR3 has 15 residues. The J segment lost 2 bases and the V segment lost 7 bases, leaving 8 bases of the junction unmatched.

The chain joins TRBV7-8 to TRBJ2-7; TRBD1 aligns across 8 bases. Germline CDR1 is SGHVS and CDR2 is FQNEAQ. The CDR3 consists of 16 residues. V dropped 5 bases and J dropped 0; count of bases not matched to a gene: 9. CDR3 nucleotide sequence: TGTGCCAGCAGCCCCACCCGGACAGGGCTCTCCTACGAGCAGTACTTC. Amino acids: CASSPTRTGLSYEQYF.

This chain joins TRBV13 and TRBJ1-2; 11 bases agree with TRBD1. Trimming at V came to 3 bases and at J to 8 bases, leaving 2 bases not matched to a gene. The CDR3 totals 13 residues. Germline-derived CDR1 and CDR2 are PRHDT and FYEKMQ (reference sequence). CDR3 coding DNA: TGTGCCAGCAGCTTGGACAGGGGGCTCGGCTACACCTTC. It translates to CASSLDRGLGYTF.